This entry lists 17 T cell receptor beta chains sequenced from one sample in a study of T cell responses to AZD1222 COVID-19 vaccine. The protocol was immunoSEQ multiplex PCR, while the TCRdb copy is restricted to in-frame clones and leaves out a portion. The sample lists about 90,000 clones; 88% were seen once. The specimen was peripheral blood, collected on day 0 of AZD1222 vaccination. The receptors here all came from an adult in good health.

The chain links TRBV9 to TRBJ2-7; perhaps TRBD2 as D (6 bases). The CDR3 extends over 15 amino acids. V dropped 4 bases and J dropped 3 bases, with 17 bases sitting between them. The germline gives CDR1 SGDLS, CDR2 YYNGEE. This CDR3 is CASSPRPGVIYEQYF. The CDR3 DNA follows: TGTGCCAGCAGCCCTCGCCCGGGGGTAATCTACGAGCAGTACTTC.

CDR3 nucleotide sequence: TGTGCCAGCAGCTCAGGGAACACCGGGGAGCTGTTTTTT. Its protein is CASSSGNTGELFF. This chain joins TRBV5-4 and TRBJ2-2, with D unresolved. Germline assignment: CDR1 SGHNT and CDR2 YYREEE (reference sequence). This CDR3 is built from 13 residues. V lost 3 bases and J 1 base, leaving 4 bases between the germline ends.

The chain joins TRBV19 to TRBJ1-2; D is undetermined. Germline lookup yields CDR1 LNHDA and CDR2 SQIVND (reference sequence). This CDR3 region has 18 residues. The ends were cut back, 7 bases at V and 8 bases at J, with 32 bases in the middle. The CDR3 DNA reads TGTGCCAGTACTCCCACGTCCCGCTTACTCCGAGGAGTAAAGGGCTACACCTTC. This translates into CASTPTSRLLRGVKGYTF.

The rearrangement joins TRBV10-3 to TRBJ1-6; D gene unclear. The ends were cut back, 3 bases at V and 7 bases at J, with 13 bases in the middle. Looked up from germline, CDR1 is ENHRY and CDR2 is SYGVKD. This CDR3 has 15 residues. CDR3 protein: CAISDTGRQNSPLHF. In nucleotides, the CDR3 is TGTGCCATCAGTGATACTGGACGGCAAAATTCACCCCTCCACTTT.

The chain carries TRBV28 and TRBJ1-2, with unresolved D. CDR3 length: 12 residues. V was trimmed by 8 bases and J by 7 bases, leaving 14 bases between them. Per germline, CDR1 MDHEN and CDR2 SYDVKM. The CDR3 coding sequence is TGTGCCAGCTCGTCCCTAATTGCTGGCTACACCTTC. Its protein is CASSSLIAGYTF.

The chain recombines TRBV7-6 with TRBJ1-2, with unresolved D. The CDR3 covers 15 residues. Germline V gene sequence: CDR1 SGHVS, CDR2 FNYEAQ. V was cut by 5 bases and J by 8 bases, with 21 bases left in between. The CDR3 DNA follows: TGTGCCAGCAGCGGCCGCAAGGGTTTCTTTAAGGGCTACACCTTC. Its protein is CASSGRKGFFKGYTF.

The CDR3 DNA reads as TGTGCCAGCAGCCCCAGATGGGGCTCCTACAATGAGCAGTTCTTC. Protein: CASSPRWGSYNEQFF. This chain uses TRBV11-2 with TRBJ2-1; no firm D call. V was cut by 5 bases and J by 0 bases, with 11 bases left in between. The germline V gene encodes CDR1 SGHAT and CDR2 FQNNGV. This CDR3 has 15 residues.

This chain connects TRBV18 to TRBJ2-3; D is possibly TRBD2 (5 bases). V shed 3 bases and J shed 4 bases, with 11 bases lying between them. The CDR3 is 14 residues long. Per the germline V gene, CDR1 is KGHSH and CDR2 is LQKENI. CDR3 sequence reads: CASSPVGVPDTQYF. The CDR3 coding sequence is TGTGCCAGCTCACCTGTCGGGGTTCCAGATACGCAGTATTTT. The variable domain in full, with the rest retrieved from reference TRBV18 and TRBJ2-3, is NAGVMQNPRHLVRRRGQEARLRCSPMKGHSHVYWYRQLPEEGLKFMVYLQKENIIDESGMPKERFSAEFPKEGPSILRIQQVVRGDSAAYFCASSPVGVPDTQYFGPGTRLTVL.

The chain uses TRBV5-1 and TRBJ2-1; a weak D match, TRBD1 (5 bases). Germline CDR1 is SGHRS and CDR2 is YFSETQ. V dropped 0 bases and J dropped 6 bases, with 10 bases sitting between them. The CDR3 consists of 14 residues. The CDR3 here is CASSLANQGNEQFF. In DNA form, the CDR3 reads TGCGCCAGCAGCTTGGCCAACCAGGGCAATGAGCAGTTCTTC.

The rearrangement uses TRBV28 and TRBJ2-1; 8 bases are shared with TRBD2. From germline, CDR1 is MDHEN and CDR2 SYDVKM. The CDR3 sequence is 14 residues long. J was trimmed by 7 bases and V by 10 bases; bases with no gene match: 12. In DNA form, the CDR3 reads TGTGCCACCCAATTTGACCCTAGCGGGAATGAGCAGTTCTTC. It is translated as CATQFDPSGNEQFF.

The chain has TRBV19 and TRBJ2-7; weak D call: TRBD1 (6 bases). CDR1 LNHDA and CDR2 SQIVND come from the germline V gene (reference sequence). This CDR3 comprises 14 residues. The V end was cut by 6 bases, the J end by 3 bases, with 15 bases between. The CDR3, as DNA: TGTGCCAGTAGCACTTCGGGACAATTCTACGAGCAGTACTTC. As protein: CASSTSGQFYEQYF.

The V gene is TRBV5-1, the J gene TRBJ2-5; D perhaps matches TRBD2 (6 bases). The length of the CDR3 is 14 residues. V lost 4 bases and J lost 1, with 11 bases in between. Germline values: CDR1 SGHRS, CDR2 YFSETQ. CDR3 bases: TGCGCCAGCAGCGTCGGGACTCTCCAAGAGACCCAGTACTTC. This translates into CASSVGTLQETQYF.

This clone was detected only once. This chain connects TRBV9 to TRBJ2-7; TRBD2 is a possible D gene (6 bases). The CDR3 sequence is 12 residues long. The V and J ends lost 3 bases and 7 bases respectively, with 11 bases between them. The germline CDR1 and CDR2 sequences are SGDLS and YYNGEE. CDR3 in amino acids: CASSAGGWEQYF. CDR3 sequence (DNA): TGTGCCAGCAGCGCCGGGGGTTGGGAGCAGTACTTC.

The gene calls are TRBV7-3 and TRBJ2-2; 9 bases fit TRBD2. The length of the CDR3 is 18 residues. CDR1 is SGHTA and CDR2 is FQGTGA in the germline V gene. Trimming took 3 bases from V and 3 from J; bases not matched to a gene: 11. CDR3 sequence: CASSLGSGSGRYTGELFF. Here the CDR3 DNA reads TGTGCCAGCAGCTTGGGTAGCGGGAGTGGGCGATACACCGGGGAGCTGTTTTTT.

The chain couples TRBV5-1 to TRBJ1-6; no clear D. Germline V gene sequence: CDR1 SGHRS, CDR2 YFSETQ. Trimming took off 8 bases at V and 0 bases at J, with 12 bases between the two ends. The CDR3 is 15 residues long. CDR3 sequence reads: CASRPEISYNSPLHF. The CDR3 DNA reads TGCGCCAGTCGACCGGAGATCTCCTATAATTCACCCCTCCACTTT.

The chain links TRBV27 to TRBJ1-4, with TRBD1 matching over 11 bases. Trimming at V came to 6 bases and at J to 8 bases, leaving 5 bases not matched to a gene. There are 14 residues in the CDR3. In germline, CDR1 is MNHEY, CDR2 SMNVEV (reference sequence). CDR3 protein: CASRPRTGGEKLFF. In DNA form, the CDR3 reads TGTGCCAGCAGGCCCAGGACAGGGGGCGAAAAACTGTTTTTT.

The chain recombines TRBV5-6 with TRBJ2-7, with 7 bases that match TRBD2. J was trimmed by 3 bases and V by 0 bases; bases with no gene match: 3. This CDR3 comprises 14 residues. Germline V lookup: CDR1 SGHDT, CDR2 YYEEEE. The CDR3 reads CASSLGSGVYEQYF. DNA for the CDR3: TGTGCCAGCAGCTTGGGCAGCGGGGTCTACGAGCAGTACTTC.